Each of the 13 T cell receptor beta chains below was sequenced from the same sample in a study of a mutant IDH1 vaccine in newly diagnosed glioma. Here immunoSEQ multiplex PCR was the method, and the copy in TCRdb shows in-frame clones only, minus some. The sample yields around 61,000 clones, around 90% seen once. Stated time point: week 5, during vaccination. The study gave 300 ug of mutant IDH1 20-mer peptide per vaccine dose, with topical imiquimod. No antigen has been identified for these receptors. Sample: PBMCs, taken from a glioma patient whose treatment included an IDH1 peptide vaccine. The receptors here all came from a woman in her 40s with glioma.

This clone was seen more than once but under ten times. The chain uses TRBV7-2 and TRBJ1-3; D remains ambiguous. Germline CDR1 SGHTA, CDR2 FQGNSA. This CDR3 is 15 amino acids long. Trimming stripped 4 bases from V and 0 bases from J, with 10 bases between. CDR3 residues: CASSSRVHSGNTIYF. CDR3 DNA sequence: TGTGCCAGCAGCTCAAGGGTTCACTCTGGAAACACCATATATTTT.

The chain couples TRBV6-1 to TRBJ1-5; 9 positions match TRBD1. Germline CDR1 reads MNHNS; CDR2 reads SASEGT. V gave up 4 bases and J gave up 11 bases; unmatched junction bases: 12. The CDR3 contains 15 residues. CDR3 loop: CASSGDRVAGGAQHF. CDR3 DNA sequence: TGTGCCAGCAGTGGGGACAGGGTTGCAGGTGGGGCCCAGCATTTT.

This rearrangement joins TRBV4-1 to TRBJ1-1; D might be TRBD1 (5 bases). This CDR3 contains 14 residues. Trimming shortened V by 4 bases and J by 0 bases, and 9 bases separated the two germline ends. Germline V CDR1 and CDR2: MGHRA, YSYEKL. The DNA for the CDR3 is TGCGCCAGCAGCCGCCTACAGGTGAACACTGAAGCTTTCTTT. As protein: CASSRLQVNTEAFF.

This clone was observed once. The chain couples TRBV12-5 to TRBJ2-7, with unresolved D. The germline V and J ends were trimmed by 1 base and 5 bases, with 12 bases remaining between them. This CDR3 region has 14 residues. The germline gives CDR1 LGHNT, CDR2 FRNRAP. The CDR3 here is CASGLARYRNEQYF. The CDR3 DNA reads as TGTGCTAGTGGTTTGGCCCGTTATCGCAACGAGCAGTACTTC.

In regard to this clone: At one boundary the junction diverges from the germline segment, which might be a read error. The genes are TRBV5-1 and TRBJ2-7; either TRBD1 or TRBD2 may fit D (5 bases each). Germline V gives CDR1 SGHRS, CDR2 YFSETQ. The CDR3 spans 16 residues. CDR3 residues: CASSLGHRDPKYEQYF. The CDR3 coding sequence is TGCGCCAGCAGTTTGGGCCACCGGGACCCAAAATACGAGCAGTACTTC.

The chain links TRBV6-1 to TRBJ1-5, with TRBD1 matching 7 bases. Losses at the gene ends were 5 bases for V and 4 bases for J; bases not matched to a gene: 8. CDR1 MNHNS and CDR2 SASEGT come from the germline V gene. The CDR3 runs 15 residues. CDR3 amino acids: CASSPRDRANQPQHF. CDR3 in DNA: TGTGCCAGCAGTCCACGGGACAGAGCTAATCAGCCCCAGCATTTT.

This clone appeared a single time. V usage is TRBV7-2 and J usage is TRBJ1-1; 10 positions match TRBD1. The CDR3 is 18 amino acids. Trimming removed 4 bases from V and 4 bases from J; junction bases left unmatched: 15. The germline gives CDR1 SGHTA, CDR2 FQGNSA. Here the CDR3 reads CASSYRNIDRGRGTEAFF. The DNA for the CDR3 is TGTGCCAGCAGCTACCGCAACATAGACAGGGGGCGAGGCACTGAAGCTTTCTTT.

V gene TRBV7-8 combines with J gene TRBJ1-1; 10 bases are shared with TRBD1. This CDR3 has 16 residues. Germline CDR1 SGHVS, CDR2 FQNEAQ. Trimming at V came to 3 bases and at J to 5 bases, leaving 9 bases not matched to a gene. The CDR3 DNA reads as TGTGCCAGCAGCTTCCGGGACAGGGGACGGAGGACTGAAGCTTTCTTT. Translation: CASSFRDRGRRTEAFF. The full variable domain, its missing parts supplied by reference TRBV7-8 and TRBJ1-1, is GAGVSQSPRYKVAKRGQDVALRCDPISGHVSLFWYQQALGQGPEFLTYFQNEAQLDKSGLPSDRFFAERPEGSVSTLKIQRTQQEDSAVYLCASSFRDRGRRTEAFFGQGTRLTVV.

V is TRBV6-6 and J is TRBJ1-1, with a possible D match to TRBD1 (5 bases). Germline lookup yields CDR1 MNHNY and CDR2 SVGAGI (reference sequence). The CDR3 length is 11 residues. V lost 6 bases and J lost 7, with 9 bases in between. The CDR3 region is CASRGLLEAFF. The CDR3 DNA reads as TGTGCCAGCAGGGGACTGCTTGAAGCTTTCTTT.

This clone was recorded a few times. The CDR3 DNA sequence: TGCGCCAGCAGCTTGGGGCAGGTTCTTTGGGGCTACGAGCAGTACTTC. This translates into CASSLGQVLWGYEQYF. This chain uses TRBV5-1 with TRBJ2-7; no clear D gene. With 0 bases removed from V and 3 bases from J, the gap between germline ends came to 16 bases. Germline loops: CDR1 SGHRS, CDR2 YFSETQ. The CDR3 length is 16 residues.

This clone has just a few counts. This sequence joins TRBV29-1 and TRBJ1-1; D unclear. Germline V gene lookup returns CDR1 SQVTM and CDR2 ANQGSEA. The CDR3 runs to 12 residues. The germline V and J ends were trimmed by 5 bases and 0 bases, with 7 bases remaining between them. Here the CDR3 reads CSVFTMNTEAFF. The CDR3 coding sequence is TGCAGCGTTTTCACAATGAACACTGAAGCTTTCTTT.

The chain links TRBV10-3 to TRBJ1-1; D not certain. The CDR3 contains 13 residues. Trimming shortened V by 6 bases and J by 6 bases, and 14 bases separated the two germline ends. CDR1 and CDR2 (germline): ENHRY, SYGVKD. The CDR3 spells CAISRKGSAEAFF. The CDR3 region has the DNA TGTGCCATCAGCAGAAAAGGGAGCGCTGAAGCTTTCTTT.

This chain links TRBV23-1 with TRBJ2-5; D possibly corresponds to TRBD1 (6 bases). TRBV23-1 is designated an ORF whose function remains uncertain. The V end lost 7 bases, the J end lost 5 bases, and 11 bases lay between the germline ends. The CDR3 is 12 amino acids. CDR3 sequence reads: CASISRGETQYF. The CDR3 nucleotides read TGCGCCAGCATTTCGAGGGGGGAGACCCAGTACTTC.